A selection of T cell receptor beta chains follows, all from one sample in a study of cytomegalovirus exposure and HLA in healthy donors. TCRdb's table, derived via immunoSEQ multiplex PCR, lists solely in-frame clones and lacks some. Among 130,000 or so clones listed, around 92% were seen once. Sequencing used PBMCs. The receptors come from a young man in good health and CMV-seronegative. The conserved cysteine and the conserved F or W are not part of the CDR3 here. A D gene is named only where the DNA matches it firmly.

CDR3aa: ASSYNIAGRDNEQF; j_gene: TRBJ2-1; d_gene: TRBD2; v_gene: TRBV6-6
CDR3aa: ASSLEGLDRGRNQPQH; j_gene: TRBJ1-5; d_gene: TRBD1; v_gene: TRBV5-1
CDR3aa: ASSLRPLLPGALSYEQY; j_gene: TRBJ2-7; d_gene: .; v_gene: TRBV5-1
CDR3aa: ASSYTRGPEQF; j_gene: TRBJ2-1; d_gene: .; v_gene: TRBV6-5
CDR3aa: ASSEGEGTGELF; j_gene: TRBJ2-2; d_gene: .; v_gene: TRBV11-2
CDR3aa: ASSLYGQGAYEQY; j_gene: TRBJ2-7; d_gene: TRBD1; v_gene: TRBV27
CDR3aa: ASSLSNSYEQY; j_gene: TRBJ2-7; d_gene: .; v_gene: TRBV5-1
CDR3aa: ASSLGFGGDGYT; j_gene: TRBJ1-2; d_gene: .; v_gene: TRBV11-2
CDR3aa: ASSPRTSGLGNEQF; j_gene: TRBJ2-1; d_gene: TRBD2; v_gene: TRBV27
CDR3aa: ASSQGGTDTQY; j_gene: TRBJ2-3; d_gene: TRBD1; v_gene: TRBV6-5
CDR3aa: ASTPGQLDPLGYGYT; j_gene: TRBJ1-2; d_gene: TRBD1; v_gene: TRBV19
CDR3aa: ASTLDSNLAKNIQY; j_gene: TRBJ2-4; d_gene: .; v_gene: TRBV2
CDR3aa: ASRLRDSPYEGTDTQY; j_gene: TRBJ2-3; d_gene: TRBD1; v_gene: TRBV28
CDR3aa: ASSSLAGGPVEQF; j_gene: TRBJ2-1; d_gene: TRBD2; v_gene: TRBV7-9
CDR3aa: ASVQGSESYGYT; j_gene: TRBJ1-2; d_gene: .; v_gene: TRBV6-6
CDR3aa: ASSEWSQAGALH; j_gene: TRBJ1-6; d_gene: .; v_gene: TRBV6-1
CDR3aa: ASSLRTGAERNTEAF; j_gene: TRBJ1-1; d_gene: TRBD1; v_gene: TRBV4-1
CDR3aa: ASSPSISSYNSPLH; j_gene: TRBJ1-6; d_gene: .; v_gene: TRBV5-1
CDR3aa: ASSRDRGSGELF; j_gene: TRBJ2-2; d_gene: TRBD1; v_gene: TRBV6-5
CDR3aa: AGAGGFTGELF; j_gene: TRBJ2-2; d_gene: TRBD2; v_gene: TRBV6-6
CDR3aa: ASSQDHGATDTQY; j_gene: TRBJ2-3; d_gene: .; v_gene: TRBV14
CDR3aa: ASTLGYRGYEQY; j_gene: TRBJ2-7; d_gene: .; v_gene: TRBV28
CDR3aa: ASSYPTSGSYEQY; j_gene: TRBJ2-7; d_gene: TRBD2; v_gene: TRBV6-6